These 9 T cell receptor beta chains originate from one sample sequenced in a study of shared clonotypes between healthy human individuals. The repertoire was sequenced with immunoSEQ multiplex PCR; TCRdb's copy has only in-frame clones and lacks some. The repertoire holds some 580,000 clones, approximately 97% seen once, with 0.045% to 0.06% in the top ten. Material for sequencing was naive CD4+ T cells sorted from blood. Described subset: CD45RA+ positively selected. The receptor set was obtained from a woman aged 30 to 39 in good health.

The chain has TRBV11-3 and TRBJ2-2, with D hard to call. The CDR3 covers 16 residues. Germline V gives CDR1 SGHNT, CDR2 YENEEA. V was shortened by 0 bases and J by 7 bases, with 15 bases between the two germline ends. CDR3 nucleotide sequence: TGTGCCAGCAGCTTAGATTCCTCCGGAGTTTACGGGGAGCTGTTTTTT. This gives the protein CASSLDSSGVYGELFF. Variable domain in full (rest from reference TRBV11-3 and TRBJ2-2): EAGVVQSPRYKIIEKKQPVAFWCNPISGHNTLYWYLQNLGQGPELLIRYENEEAVDDSQLPKDRFSAERLKGVDSTLKIQPAELGDSAVYLCASSLDSSGVYGELFFGEGSRLTVL.

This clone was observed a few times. The CDR3, as DNA: TGTGCCAGCAGCTTAAGTACGGCCTATGGCTACACCTTC. Its protein product is CASSLSTAYGYTF. The V and J genes are TRBV7-9 and TRBJ1-2; D not certain. The V end was cut by 2 bases, the J end by 4 bases, with 8 bases between. The CDR3 sequence is 13 residues long. The germline V gene has CDR1 SEHNR and CDR2 FQNEAQ (reference sequence). Full variable domain (missing parts from reference TRBV7-9 and TRBJ1-2): DTGVSQNPRHKITKRGQNVTFRCDPISEHNRLYWYRQTLGQGPEFLTYFQNEAQLEKSRLLSDRFSAERPKGSFSTLEIQRTEQGDSAMYLCASSLSTAYGYTFGSGTRLTVV.

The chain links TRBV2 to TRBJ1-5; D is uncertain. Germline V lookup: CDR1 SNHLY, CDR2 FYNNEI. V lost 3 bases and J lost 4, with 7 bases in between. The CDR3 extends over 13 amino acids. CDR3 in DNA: TGTGCCAGCAGTGAGTGGATGAATCAGCCCCAGCATTTT. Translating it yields CASSEWMNQPQHF.

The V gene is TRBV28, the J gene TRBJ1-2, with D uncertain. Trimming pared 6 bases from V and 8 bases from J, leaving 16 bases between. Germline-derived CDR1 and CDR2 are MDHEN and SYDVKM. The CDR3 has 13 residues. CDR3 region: CASRDGVVGGYTF. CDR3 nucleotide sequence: TGTGCCAGCAGAGATGGAGTCGTCGGCGGCTACACCTTC.

The CDR3 DNA reads as TGTGCCAGTAGTACTAGCGGGAACAATGAGCAGTTCTTC. Translating gives CASSTSGNNEQFF. The genes are TRBV19 and TRBJ2-1; 9 positions agree with TRBD2. Germline CDR1 reads LNHDA; CDR2 reads SQIVND (reference sequence). J gave up 5 bases and V 4 bases, and 0 bases lay outside the gene matches. The CDR3 consists of 13 residues.

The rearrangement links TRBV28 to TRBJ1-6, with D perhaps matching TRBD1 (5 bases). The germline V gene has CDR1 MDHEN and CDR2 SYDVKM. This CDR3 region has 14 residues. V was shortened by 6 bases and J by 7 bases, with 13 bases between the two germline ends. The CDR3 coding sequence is TGTGCCAGCAGACCCGGGACTGACAATTCACCCCTCCACTTT. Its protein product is CASRPGTDNSPLHF.

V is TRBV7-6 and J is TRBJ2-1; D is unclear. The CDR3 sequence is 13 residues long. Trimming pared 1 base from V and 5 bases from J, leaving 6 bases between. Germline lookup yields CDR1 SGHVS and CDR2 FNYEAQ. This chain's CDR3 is CASSLGENNEQFF. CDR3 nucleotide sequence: TGTGCCAGCAGCTTAGGAGAAAACAATGAGCAGTTCTTC.

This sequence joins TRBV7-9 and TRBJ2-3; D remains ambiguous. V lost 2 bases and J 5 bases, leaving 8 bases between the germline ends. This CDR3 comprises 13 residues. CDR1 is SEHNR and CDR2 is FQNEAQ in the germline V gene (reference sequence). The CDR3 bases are TGTGCCAGCAGCTTATCAGGAATAGATACGCAGTATTTT. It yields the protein CASSLSGIDTQYF.

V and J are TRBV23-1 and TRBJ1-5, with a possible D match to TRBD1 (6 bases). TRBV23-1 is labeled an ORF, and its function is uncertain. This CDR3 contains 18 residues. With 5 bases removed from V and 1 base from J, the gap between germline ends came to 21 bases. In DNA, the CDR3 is TGCGCCAGCAGTTACTTGAAGGCACGGGGGCTGAGCAATCAGCCCCAGCATTTT. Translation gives CASSYLKARGLSNQPQHF.